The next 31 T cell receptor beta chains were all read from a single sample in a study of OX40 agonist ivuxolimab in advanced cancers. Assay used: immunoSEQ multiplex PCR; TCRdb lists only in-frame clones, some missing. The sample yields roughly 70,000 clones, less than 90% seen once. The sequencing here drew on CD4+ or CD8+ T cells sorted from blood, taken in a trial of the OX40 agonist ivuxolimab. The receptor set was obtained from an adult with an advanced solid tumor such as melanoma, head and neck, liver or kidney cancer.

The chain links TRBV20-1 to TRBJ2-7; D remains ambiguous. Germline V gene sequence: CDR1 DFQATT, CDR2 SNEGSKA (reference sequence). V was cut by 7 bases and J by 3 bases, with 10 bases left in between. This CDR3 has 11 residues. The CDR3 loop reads CSVGRNYEQYF. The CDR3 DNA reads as TGCAGTGTTGGGCGCAACTACGAGCAGTACTTC.

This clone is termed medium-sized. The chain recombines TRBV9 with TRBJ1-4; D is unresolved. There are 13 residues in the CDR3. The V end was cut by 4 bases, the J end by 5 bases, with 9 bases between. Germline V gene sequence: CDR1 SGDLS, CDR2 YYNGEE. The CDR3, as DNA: TGTGCCAGCAGCCCCCGAGGGAATGAAAAACTGTTTTTT. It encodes CASSPRGNEKLFF.

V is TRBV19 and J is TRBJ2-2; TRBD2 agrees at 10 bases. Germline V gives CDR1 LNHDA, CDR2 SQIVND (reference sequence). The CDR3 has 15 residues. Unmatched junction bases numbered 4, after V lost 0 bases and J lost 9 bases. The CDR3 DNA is TGTGCCAGTAGTATAGATCCAGCGGGAGGGTGGGAGCTGTTTTTT. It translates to CASSIDPAGGWELFF.

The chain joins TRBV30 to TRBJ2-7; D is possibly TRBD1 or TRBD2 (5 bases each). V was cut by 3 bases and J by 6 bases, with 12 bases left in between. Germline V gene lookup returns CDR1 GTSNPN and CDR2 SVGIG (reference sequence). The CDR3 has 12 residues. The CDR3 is CAWRGTRSEQYF. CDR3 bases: TGTGCCTGGAGGGGGACGCGCAGCGAGCAGTACTTC.

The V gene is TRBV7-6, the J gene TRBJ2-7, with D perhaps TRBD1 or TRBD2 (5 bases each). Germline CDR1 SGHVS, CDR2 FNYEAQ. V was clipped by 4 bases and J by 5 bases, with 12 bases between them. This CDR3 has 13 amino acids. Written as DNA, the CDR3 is TGTGCCAGCAGCTCTAAGAGGGGAGACGAGCAGTACTTC. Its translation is CASSSKRGDEQYF.

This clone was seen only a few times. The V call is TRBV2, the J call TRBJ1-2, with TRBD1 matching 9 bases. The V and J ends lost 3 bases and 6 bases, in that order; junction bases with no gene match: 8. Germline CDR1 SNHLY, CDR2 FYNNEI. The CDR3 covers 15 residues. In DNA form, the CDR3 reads TGTGCCAGCAGTGATCAGGTGGACAGGGGAAATGGCTACACCTTC. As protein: CASSDQVDRGNGYTF.

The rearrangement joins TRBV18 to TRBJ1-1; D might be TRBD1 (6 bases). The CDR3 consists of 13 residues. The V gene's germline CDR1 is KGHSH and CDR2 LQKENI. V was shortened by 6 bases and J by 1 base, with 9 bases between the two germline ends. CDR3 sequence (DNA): TGTGCCAGCTCCCTAGGGGGGAACACTGAAGCTTTCTTT. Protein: CASSLGGNTEAFF.

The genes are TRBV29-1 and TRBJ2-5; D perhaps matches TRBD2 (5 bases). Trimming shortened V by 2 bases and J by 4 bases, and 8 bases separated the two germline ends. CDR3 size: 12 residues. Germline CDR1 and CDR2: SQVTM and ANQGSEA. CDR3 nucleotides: TGCAGCGTTGAATCCCGGGGAGAGACCCAGTACTTC. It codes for CSVESRGETQYF. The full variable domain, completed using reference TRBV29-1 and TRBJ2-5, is SAVISQKPSRDICQRGTSLTIQCQVDSQVTMMFWYRQQPGQSLTLIATANQGSEATYESGFVIDKFPISRPNLTFSTLTVSNMSPEDSSIYLCSVESRGETQYFGPGTRLLVL.

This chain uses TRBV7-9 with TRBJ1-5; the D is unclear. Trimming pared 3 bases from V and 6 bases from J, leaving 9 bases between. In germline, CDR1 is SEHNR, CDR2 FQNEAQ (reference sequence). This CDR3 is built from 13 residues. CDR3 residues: CASSFSWGQPQHF. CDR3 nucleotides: TGTGCCAGCAGCTTCAGCTGGGGTCAGCCCCAGCATTTT.

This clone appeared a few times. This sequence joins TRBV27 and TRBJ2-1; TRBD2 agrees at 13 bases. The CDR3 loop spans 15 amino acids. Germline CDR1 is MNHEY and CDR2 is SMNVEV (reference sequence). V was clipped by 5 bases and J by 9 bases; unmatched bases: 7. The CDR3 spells CASSPGLAGVGEQFF. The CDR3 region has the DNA TGTGCCAGCAGTCCTGGACTAGCGGGAGTTGGTGAGCAGTTCTTC.

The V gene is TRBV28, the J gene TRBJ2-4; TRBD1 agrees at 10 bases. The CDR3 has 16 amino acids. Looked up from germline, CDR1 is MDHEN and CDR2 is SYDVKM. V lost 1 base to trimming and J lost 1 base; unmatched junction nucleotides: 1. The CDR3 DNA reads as TGTGCCAGCAGTTTATTGGACAGGGGGGCCAAAAACATTCAGTACTTC. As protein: CASSLLDRGAKNIQYF.

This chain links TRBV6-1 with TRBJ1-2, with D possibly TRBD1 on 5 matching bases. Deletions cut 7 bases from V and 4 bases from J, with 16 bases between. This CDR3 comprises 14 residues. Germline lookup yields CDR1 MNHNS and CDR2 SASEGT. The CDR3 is CASKAGLGGYGYTF. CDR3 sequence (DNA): TGTGCCAGCAAGGCGGGGCTGGGAGGCTATGGCTACACCTTC.

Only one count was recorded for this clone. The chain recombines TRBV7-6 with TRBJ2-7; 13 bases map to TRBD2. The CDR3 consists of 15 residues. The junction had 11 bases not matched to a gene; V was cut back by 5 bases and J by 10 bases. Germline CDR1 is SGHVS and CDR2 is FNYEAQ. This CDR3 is CASSLGLAGAQVQYF. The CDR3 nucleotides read TGTGCCAGCAGCCTCGGACTAGCGGGAGCCCAAGTACAGTACTTC.

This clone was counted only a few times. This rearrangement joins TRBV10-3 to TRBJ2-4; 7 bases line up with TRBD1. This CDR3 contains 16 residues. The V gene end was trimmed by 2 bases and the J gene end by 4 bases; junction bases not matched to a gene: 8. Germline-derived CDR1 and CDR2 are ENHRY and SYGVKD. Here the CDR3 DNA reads TGTGCCATCAGTGAGAGGGGGCAGGGATGGAAAAACATTCAGTACTTC. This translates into CAISERGQGWKNIQYF.

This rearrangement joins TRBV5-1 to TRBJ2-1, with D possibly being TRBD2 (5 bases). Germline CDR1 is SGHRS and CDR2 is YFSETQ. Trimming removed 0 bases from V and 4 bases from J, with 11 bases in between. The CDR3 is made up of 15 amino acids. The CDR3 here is CASSLEEAAYNEQFF. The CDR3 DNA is TGCGCCAGCAGCTTGGAGGAGGCGGCTTACAATGAGCAGTTCTTC.

CDR3 region: CASSRDGYSYEQYF. The CDR3 nucleotides read TGTGCCAGCAGCCGGGACGGGTACTCCTACGAGCAGTACTTC. The rearrangement uses TRBV14 and TRBJ2-7, with D possibly called TRBD1 or TRBD2 (5 bases each). This CDR3 comprises 14 residues. The V end lost 4 bases, the J end lost 0 bases, and 10 bases lay between the germline ends. Germline V gives CDR1 SGHDN, CDR2 FVKESK.

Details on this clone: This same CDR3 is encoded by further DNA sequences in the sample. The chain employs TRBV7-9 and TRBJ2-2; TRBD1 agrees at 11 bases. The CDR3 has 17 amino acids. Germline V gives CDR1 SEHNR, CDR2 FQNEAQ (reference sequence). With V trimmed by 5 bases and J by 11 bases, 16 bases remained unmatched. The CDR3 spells CASSPGRTGGFGGELFF. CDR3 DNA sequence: TGTGCCAGCAGCCCAGGCCGGACAGGGGGCTTCGGCGGAGAGCTGTTTTTT.

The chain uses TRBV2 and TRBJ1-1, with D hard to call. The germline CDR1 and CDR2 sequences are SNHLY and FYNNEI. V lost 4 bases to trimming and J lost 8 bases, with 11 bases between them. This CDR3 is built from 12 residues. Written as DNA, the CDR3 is TGTGCCAGCAGTGCGGACCTACCCGAAGCTTTCTTT. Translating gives CASSADLPEAFF.

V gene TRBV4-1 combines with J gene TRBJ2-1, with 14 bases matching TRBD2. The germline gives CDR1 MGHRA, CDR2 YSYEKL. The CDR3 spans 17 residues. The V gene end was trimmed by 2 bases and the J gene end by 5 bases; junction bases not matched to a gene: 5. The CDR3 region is CASSQPWTSGRNNEQFF. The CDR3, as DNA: TGCGCCAGCAGCCAACCGTGGACTAGCGGGAGGAACAATGAGCAGTTCTTC.

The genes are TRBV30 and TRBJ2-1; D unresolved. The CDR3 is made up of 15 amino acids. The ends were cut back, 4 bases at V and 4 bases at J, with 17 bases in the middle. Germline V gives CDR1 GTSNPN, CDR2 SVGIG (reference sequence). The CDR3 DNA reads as TGTGCCTGGATCTTAGGTACTTCTCTGTACAATGAGCAGTTCTTC. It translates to CAWILGTSLYNEQFF.

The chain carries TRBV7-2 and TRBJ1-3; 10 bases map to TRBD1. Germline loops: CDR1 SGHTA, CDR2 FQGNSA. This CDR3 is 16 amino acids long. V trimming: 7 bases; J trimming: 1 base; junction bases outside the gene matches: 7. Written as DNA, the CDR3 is TGTGCCAGCACCGCCGGGACAGGGGTTTCTGGAAACACCATATATTTT. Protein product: CASTAGTGVSGNTIYF.

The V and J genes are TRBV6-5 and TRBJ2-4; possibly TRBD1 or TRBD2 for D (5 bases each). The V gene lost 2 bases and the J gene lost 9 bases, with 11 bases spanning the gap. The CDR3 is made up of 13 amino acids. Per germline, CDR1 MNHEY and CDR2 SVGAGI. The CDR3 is CASSYPGTSIQYF. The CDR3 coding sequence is TGTGCCAGCAGTTACCCGGGGACCTCCATTCAGTACTTC.

The CDR3 DNA sequence: TGTGCCAGCAGGACAGGGATGAGGACCGGGGAGCTGTTTTTT. It translates to CASRTGMRTGELFF. The chain joins TRBV28 to TRBJ2-2; TRBD1 agrees at 7 bases. The V gene end was trimmed by 6 bases and the J gene end by 5 bases; junction bases not matched to a gene: 6. The CDR3 sequence is 14 residues long. Germline V gene data show CDR1 as MDHEN and CDR2 as SYDVKM.

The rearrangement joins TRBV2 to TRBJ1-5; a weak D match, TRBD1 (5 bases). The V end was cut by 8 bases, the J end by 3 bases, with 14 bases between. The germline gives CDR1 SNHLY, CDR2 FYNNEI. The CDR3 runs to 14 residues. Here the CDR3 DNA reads TGTGCCAGCGGAAGACAGTCCGCCAATCAGCCCCAGCATTTT. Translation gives CASGRQSANQPQHF. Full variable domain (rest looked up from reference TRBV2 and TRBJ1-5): EPEVTQTPSHQVTQMGQEVILRCVPISNHLYFYWYRQILGQKVEFLVSFYNNEISEKSEIFDDQFSVERPDGSNFTLKIRSTKLEDSAMYFCASGRQSANQPQHFGDGTRLSIL.

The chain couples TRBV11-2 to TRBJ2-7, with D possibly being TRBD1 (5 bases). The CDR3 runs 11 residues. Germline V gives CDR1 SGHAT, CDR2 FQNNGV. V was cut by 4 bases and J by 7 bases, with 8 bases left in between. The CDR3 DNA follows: TGTGCCAGCAGCTCAGGGCTTGAGCAGTACTTC. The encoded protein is CASSSGLEQYF.

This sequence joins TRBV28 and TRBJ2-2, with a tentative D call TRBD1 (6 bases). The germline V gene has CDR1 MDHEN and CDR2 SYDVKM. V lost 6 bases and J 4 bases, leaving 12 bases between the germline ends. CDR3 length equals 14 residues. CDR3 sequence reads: CASRRTRGTGELFF. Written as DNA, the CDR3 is TGTGCCAGCAGAAGAACCAGGGGCACCGGGGAGCTGTTTTTT.

CDR3 nucleotides: TGTGCCAGCAGTGGGAGACAGGGGGCGGGAAACATTCAGTACTTC. This gives the protein CASSGRQGAGNIQYF. V is TRBV6-5 and J is TRBJ2-4; 10 nucleotides align to TRBD1. CDR1 is MNHEY, CDR2 SVGAGI, per germline. This CDR3 is built from 15 residues. The junction had 7 bases not matched to a gene; V was cut back by 5 bases and J by 6 bases.

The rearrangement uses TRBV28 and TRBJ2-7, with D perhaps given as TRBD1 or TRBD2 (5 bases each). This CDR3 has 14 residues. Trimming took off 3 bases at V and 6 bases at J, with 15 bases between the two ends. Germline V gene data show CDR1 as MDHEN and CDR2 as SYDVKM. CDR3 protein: CASSLGPTWGEQYF. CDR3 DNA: TGTGCCAGCAGTTTGGGACCCACTTGGGGCGAGCAGTACTTC.

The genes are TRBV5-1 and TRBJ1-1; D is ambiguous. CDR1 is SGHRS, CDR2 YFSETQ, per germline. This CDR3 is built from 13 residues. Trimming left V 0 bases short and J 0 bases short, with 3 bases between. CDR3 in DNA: TGCGCCAGCAGCTTGGGAATGAACACTGAAGCTTTCTTT. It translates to CASSLGMNTEAFF.

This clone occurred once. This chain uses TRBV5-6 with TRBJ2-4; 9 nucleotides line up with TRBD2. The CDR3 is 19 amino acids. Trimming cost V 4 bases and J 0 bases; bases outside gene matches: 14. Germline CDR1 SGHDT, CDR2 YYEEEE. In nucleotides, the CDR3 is TGTGCCAGCAGCATCCTAGCGGGAAGTAATCTGGGAGCCAAAAACATTCAGTACTTC. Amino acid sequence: CASSILAGSNLGAKNIQYF.

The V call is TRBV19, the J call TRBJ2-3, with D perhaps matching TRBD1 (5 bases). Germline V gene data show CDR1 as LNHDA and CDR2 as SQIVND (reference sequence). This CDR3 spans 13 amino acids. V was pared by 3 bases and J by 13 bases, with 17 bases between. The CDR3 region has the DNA TGTGCCAGTAGTATTAGGACACCCGCTCGCAAGTATTTT. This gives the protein CASSIRTPARKYF.